The 19 T cell receptor beta chains below all came from one sample that was sequenced in a study of CD8+CD57+ T cells in acquired aplastic anemia (dated by TCRdb to 2017 to 2018). Sequenced on an Illumina HiSeq 2000. Genomic DNA was used as template for profiling of TCR beta VDJ combinations and CDR3 sequences. TCRdb's own reprocessing of the public reads used fastp at Q25 and MiXCR and kept productive beta chains. Rows are combined by CDR3 protein, so each entry shows the most common genes and DNA. Across this sample there are about 190,000 distinct CDR3 sequences, with about 53% seen only once. Roughly 15% of the sample goes to the ten largest clones. The sequenced material came from sorted CD4+, CD8+, or CD8+CD57+ T cells (not recorded which) from PBMCs. The origin of the receptors is a human donor in good health, serving as a control.

V and J are TRBV15 and TRBJ2-7; 9 bases agree with TRBD1. CDR1 is LNHNV, CDR2 YYDKDF, per germline (reference sequence). The CDR3 contains 14 residues. Losses at the gene ends were 4 bases for V and 4 bases for J; bases not matched to a gene: 5. CDR3 in amino acids: CATSIRTGEYEQYF. Written as DNA, the CDR3 is TGTGCCACCAGCATACGGACAGGGGAGTACGAGCAGTACTTC.

This clonotype was counted a single time. The V and J genes are TRBV7-2 and TRBJ1-5; 9 bases match TRBD1. This CDR3 comprises 18 residues. The trim removed 0 bases at V and 4 bases at J, leaving 10 bases unmatched. Looked up from germline, CDR1 is SGHTA and CDR2 is FQGNSA. CDR3 in DNA: TGTGCCAGCAGCTTAGCGGATAGCGGACAGGGGATGAATCAGCCCCAGCATTTT. It codes for CASSLADSGQGMNQPQHF.

A remark on this clonotype: This is likely a read error, given that the CDR3 carries no conserved phenylalanine or tryptophan at its end. The J gene is TRBJ1-1, the V gene TRBV25-1; tentatively, D is TRBD1 (5 bases). Trimming left V 6 bases short and J 6 bases short, with 11 bases between. Germline V gives CDR1 MGHDK, CDR2 SYGVNS. This CDR3 is built from 12 residues. CDR3 loop: CASSHGAAEAFL. CDR3 nucleotide sequence: TGTGCCAGCAGCCACGGGGCAGCTGAAGCTTTCCTT.

This clonotype was detected a few times. This may be a read error: a much more frequent sequence differs by one nucleotide. The rearrangement joins TRBV7-3 to TRBJ2-1; perhaps TRBD2 as D (6 bases). CDR1 is SGHTA, CDR2 FQGTGA, per germline. The CDR3 sequence is 15 residues long. Trimming took off 2 bases at V and 9 bases at J, with 17 bases between the two ends. CDR3 nucleotides: TGTGCCAGCAGCTTACGGGGGATTCGAGACAGTGAGCAGTTCTTC. It yields the protein CASSLRGIRDSEQFF.

This sequence joins TRBV19 and TRBJ1-6, with 8 bases identical to TRBD1. CDR3 length equals 17 residues. Germline-derived CDR1 and CDR2 are LNHDA and SQIVND (reference sequence). Trimming removed 4 bases from V and 10 bases from J; junction bases left unmatched: 15. The CDR3 bases are TGTGCCAGTAGTACGGGACAGGTAAGGCAGCCGAGGTCACCCCTCCACTTT. Its protein product is CASSTGQVRQPRSPLHF.

This clonotype was observed at least ten times. CDR3 nucleotide sequence: TGTGCCAGCAGTCGGGACAGGGCCTCTGGAAACACCATATATTTT. It codes for CASSRDRASGNTIYF. V usage is TRBV9 and J usage is TRBJ1-3, with TRBD1 matching over 9 bases. The V segment lost 5 bases and the J segment 0 bases; nucleotides outside the gene matches: 3. CDR1 and CDR2 from the germline V gene are SGDLS and YYNGEE. The CDR3 has 15 amino acids. The full variable domain, in which reference TRBV9 and TRBJ1-3 provide the parts outside the CDR3, is DSGVTQTPKHLITATGQRVTLRCSPRSGDLSVYWYQQSLDQGLQFLIQYYNGEERAKGNILERFSAQQFPDLHSELNLSSLELGDSALYFCASSRDRASGNTIYFGEGSWLTVV.

The chain joins TRBV15 to TRBJ1-1, with D perhaps TRBD1 (5 bases). The CDR3 totals 14 residues. Germline CDR1 is LNHNV and CDR2 is YYDKDF (reference sequence). V lost 2 bases and J lost 5, with 12 bases in between. CDR3: CATSRLQGRTEAFF. The CDR3 nucleotides are TGTGCCACCAGCAGACTTCAGGGTAGGACTGAAGCTTTCTTT.

This sequence joins TRBV29-1 and TRBJ1-2, with a possible D match to TRBD1 (5 bases). V gave up 6 bases and J gave up 0 bases, with 26 bases separating them. Germline-derived CDR1 and CDR2 are SQVTM and ANQGSEA. This CDR3 comprises 18 residues. In DNA, the CDR3 is TGCAGCGTGTCCGACAGTTTTTTTTCTTCGAAAGCTAACTATGGCTACACCTTC. As protein: CSVSDSFFSSKANYGYTF.

This clonotype was seen a handful of times. The chain is built from TRBV2 and TRBJ2-7; D gene unclear. Germline loops: CDR1 SNHLY, CDR2 FYNNEI. Trimming removed 8 bases at V and 8 bases at J, with 22 bases between. The CDR3 consists of 14 residues. The CDR3 reads CASPRDARHPKQYF. For the CDR3, the DNA is TGTGCCAGCCCCCGAGACGCTAGACATCCCAAGCAGTACTTC.

The chain has TRBV7-8 and TRBJ1-2; no clear D gene. Germline V CDR1 and CDR2: SGHVS, FQNEAQ. Trimming shortened V by 4 bases and J by 8 bases, and 14 bases separated the two germline ends. The CDR3 has 13 residues. The CDR3 DNA sequence: TGTGCCAGCAGCTCGGCCTCCTCGCGAGGCTACACCTTC. Protein: CASSSASSRGYTF.

The gene calls are TRBV2 and TRBJ1-1, with D tentatively TRBD1 (5 bases). This CDR3 is built from 16 residues. The V gene lost 6 bases and the J gene lost 0 bases, with 17 bases spanning the gap. The V gene's germline CDR1 is SNHLY and CDR2 FYNNEI. Here the CDR3 reads CASRRPGPSLNTEAFF. The CDR3 bases are TGTGCCAGCAGAAGACCGGGACCCAGCTTGAACACTGAAGCTTTCTTT. Variable domain in full (rest from reference TRBV2 and TRBJ1-1): EPEVTQTPSHQVTQMGQEVILRCVPISNHLYFYWYRQILGQKVEFLVSFYNNEISEKSEIFDDQFSVERPDGSNFTLKIRSTKLEDSAMYFCASRRPGPSLNTEAFFGQGTRLTVV.

This clonotype came up a few times. The chain combines TRBV28 with TRBJ2-5; D may be TRBD2 (7 bases). The V end was cut by 6 bases, the J end by 5 bases, with 13 bases between. From germline, CDR1 is MDHEN and CDR2 SYDVKM. The CDR3 has 13 residues. The CDR3 nucleotides are TGTGCCAGCAGCCGTGGGGGGGCGGAGACCCAGTACTTC. Protein product: CASSRGGAETQYF. The full variable domain, rest sourced from reference TRBV28 and TRBJ2-5, is DVKVTQSSRYLVKRTGEKVFLECVQDMDHENMFWYRQDPGLGLRLIYFSYDVKMKEKGDIPEGYSVSREKKERFSLILESASTNQTSMYLCASSRGGAETQYFGPGTRLLVL.

The chain uses TRBV29-1 and TRBJ2-5; the D is unclear. V lost 4 bases, J lost 5 bases, and 5 bases lay in between. This CDR3 region has 10 residues. CDR1 and CDR2 from the germline V gene are SQVTM and ANQGSEA. The CDR3 DNA sequence: TGCAGCGTTGTCGGGGAGACCCAGTACTTC. This gives the protein CSVVGETQYF.

This clonotype was counted between two and nine times. The chain couples TRBV9 to TRBJ1-3, with D uncertain. CDR1 is SGDLS, CDR2 YYNGEE, per germline. The CDR3 totals 15 residues. Trimming pared 0 bases from V and 2 bases from J, leaving 9 bases between. The CDR3 DNA reads as TGTGCCAGCAGCGTAGATTGGGGTCCTGGAAACACCATATATTTT. It yields the protein CASSVDWGPGNTIYF.

This chain connects TRBV7-9 to TRBJ1-2; weak D call: TRBD1 (5 bases). The CDR3 sequence is 14 residues long. The V end lost 0 bases, the J end lost 5 bases, and 10 bases lay between the germline ends. The V gene's germline CDR1 is SEHNR and CDR2 FQNEAQ (reference sequence). CDR3 bases: TGTGCCAGCAGCTTAGCGACAGTCTGGTATGGCTACACCTTC. It encodes CASSLATVWYGYTF. The full variable domain, its missing parts supplied by reference TRBV7-9 and TRBJ1-2, is DTGVSQNPRHKITKRGQNVTFRCDPISEHNRLYWYRQTLGQGPEFLTYFQNEAQLEKSRLLSDRFSAERPKGSFSTLEIQRTEQGDSAMYLCASSLATVWYGYTFGSGTRLTVV.

The table lists this clonotype with many counts. The chain recombines TRBV5-1 with TRBJ2-1; 12 nucleotides align to TRBD2. The CDR3 has 16 amino acids. The V gene end was trimmed by 0 bases and the J gene end by 3 bases; junction bases not matched to a gene: 1. Per the germline V gene, CDR1 is SGHRS and CDR2 is YFSETQ. The CDR3: CASSLELAGGYNEQFF. In nucleotides, the CDR3 is TGCGCCAGCAGCTTGGAACTAGCGGGGGGCTACAATGAGCAGTTCTTC.

The V and J genes are TRBV16 and TRBJ2-7; D not resolved. CDR1 and CDR2 (germline): KGHSY, FQNENV. The V end lost 4 bases, the J end lost 6 bases, and 13 bases lay between the germline ends. CDR3 length equals 13 residues. The CDR3 DNA reads TGTGCCAGCAGCCCCGGCAGGACCAGCGAGCAGTACTTC. Protein sequence: CASSPGRTSEQYF.

This clonotype was seen more than once but under ten times. It may be a read error: a sequence one base away is much more abundant. CDR3 residues: CASSLGPLGNTEASF. CDR3 coding DNA: TGTGCCAGCAGCTTAGGTCCACTTGGGAACACTGAAGCTTCCTTT. The chain recombines TRBV7-3 with TRBJ1-1; D gene ambiguous. This CDR3 region has 15 residues. Germline CDR1 reads SGHTA; CDR2 reads FQGTGA.

This clonotype was counted ten times or more. The genes are TRBV19 and TRBJ1-5; no clear D. This CDR3 contains 14 residues. CDR1 and CDR2 (germline): LNHDA, SQIVND (reference sequence). Trimming shortened V by 9 bases and J by 2 bases, and 14 bases separated the two germline ends. The CDR3 DNA is TGTGCCAGCTTTTACAGTGCTCGCAATCAGCCCCAGCATTTT. This sequence encodes CASFYSARNQPQHF.